The 30 T cell receptor beta chains below were found in one sample sequenced in a study of cytomegalovirus exposure and HLA in healthy donors. The PCR contained 60 Vbeta and 13 Jbeta primers. Clones were sequenced by immunoSEQ multiplex PCR, and TCRdb holds only the in-frame ones, with some missing. Of 85,000 to 130,000 clones in the sample, around 80% were seen once. Sequencing used PBMCs. The receptors stem from a male donor in good health and CMV-seropositive.

The chain uses TRBV29-1 and TRBJ2-1, with no clear D. V shed 7 bases and J shed 9 bases, with 22 bases lying between them. The CDR3 is 14 amino acids. Germline-derived CDR1 and CDR2 are SQVTM and ANQGSEA. The CDR3 loop is CSALLEAAIGEQFF. For the CDR3, the DNA is TGCAGCGCTCTCCTAGAGGCGGCAATTGGTGAGCAGTTCTTC.

V usage is TRBV7-2 and J usage is TRBJ2-6, with a possible D match to TRBD1 (6 bases). The CDR3 is made up of 15 amino acids. V was cut by 1 base and J by 10 bases, with 14 bases left in between. Per the germline V gene, CDR1 is SGHTA and CDR2 is FQGNSA. The CDR3: CASSLDSGTRNVLTF. The CDR3 DNA follows: TGTGCCAGCAGCTTAGACTCAGGGACAAGGAACGTCCTGACTTTC. Variable domain in full (rest from reference TRBV7-2 and TRBJ2-6): GAGVSQSPSNKVTEKGKDVELRCDPISGHTALYWYRQSLGQGLEFLIYFQGNSAPDKSGLPSDRFSAERTGGSVSTLTIQRTQQEDSAVYLCASSLDSGTRNVLTFGAGSRLTVL.

This chain connects TRBV7-8 to TRBJ2-7, with TRBD2 as a possible D gene (6 bases). V was clipped by 3 bases and J by 5 bases, with 17 bases between them. The CDR3 is made up of 15 amino acids. Per germline, CDR1 SGHVS and CDR2 FQNEAQ. The CDR3 here is CASSLMSARGDEQYF. The CDR3 coding sequence is TGTGCCAGCAGCTTGATGTCCGCGCGCGGGGACGAGCAGTACTTC.

This chain connects TRBV4-3 to TRBJ2-3; the D gene is possibly TRBD2 (5 bases). Looked up from germline, CDR1 is LGHNA and CDR2 is YSLEER. Trimming shortened V by 3 bases and J by 4 bases, and 8 bases separated the two germline ends. The CDR3 has 13 amino acids. Written as DNA, the CDR3 is TGCGCCAGCAGCCATAGGAGGTCAGATACGCAGTATTTT. Translating gives CASSHRRSDTQYF.

The V and J genes are TRBV11-2 and TRBJ2-7, with TRBD1 matching 8 bases. V was clipped by 4 bases and J by 4 bases; unmatched bases: 6. Looked up from germline, CDR1 is SGHAT and CDR2 is FQNNGV. The CDR3 has 14 residues. This chain's CDR3 is CASSSPRQGYEQYF. DNA for the CDR3: TGTGCCAGCAGCTCCCCCCGACAGGGGTACGAGCAGTACTTC.

This clone was seen a few times. The chain combines TRBV5-1 with TRBJ1-1; 9 positions agree with TRBD1. The ends lost 2 bases at V and 0 bases at J; junction bases unmatched: 2. The V gene's germline CDR1 is SGHRS and CDR2 YFSETQ. The CDR3 sequence is 15 residues long. CDR3 DNA: TGCGCCAGCAGCTTCCGACAGGGGGTGAACACTGAAGCTTTCTTT. Amino acids: CASSFRQGVNTEAFF.

The chain uses TRBV4-3 and TRBJ1-2; 9 bases match TRBD1. Trimming cost V 0 bases and J 3 bases; bases outside gene matches: 2. The CDR3 is made up of 15 amino acids. The germline V gene encodes CDR1 LGHNA and CDR2 YSLEER. The CDR3 DNA reads as TGCGCCAGCAGCCAAGATAACAGGGGGCACTATGGCTACACCTTC. This sequence encodes CASSQDNRGHYGYTF.

The J gene is TRBJ1-1, the V gene TRBV14; D remains unclear. The germline gives CDR1 SGHDN, CDR2 FVKESK. Trimming stripped 1 base from V and 0 bases from J, with 15 bases between. This CDR3 is 17 amino acids long. The CDR3 sequence is CASSQGREGGMNTEAFF. CDR3 nucleotides: TGTGCCAGCAGCCAAGGGAGGGAAGGAGGGATGAACACTGAAGCTTTCTTT.

The gene calls are TRBV29-1 and TRBJ2-5, with 7 positions matching TRBD2. The CDR3 contains 14 residues. Germline CDR1 and CDR2: SQVTM and ANQGSEA. The junction had 12 bases not matched to a gene; V was cut back by 6 bases and J by 5 bases. CDR3 bases: TGCAGCGTGAGGGTGGGGAGGGCTGGGGAGACCCAGTACTTC. Its protein is CSVRVGRAGETQYF.

This chain joins TRBV6-1 and TRBJ2-1, with a tentative D call TRBD1 (6 bases). CDR1 and CDR2 (germline): MNHNS, SASEGT. V lost 0 bases, J lost 4 bases, and 10 bases lay in between. The CDR3 consists of 15 residues. The CDR3 here is CASSEAGTSYNEQFF. CDR3 in DNA: TGTGCCAGCAGTGAAGCAGGGACATCTTACAATGAGCAGTTCTTC.

The chain joins TRBV7-9 to TRBJ2-7; tentatively, D is TRBD1 (6 bases). The V gene's germline CDR1 is SEHNR and CDR2 FQNEAQ (reference sequence). The CDR3 extends over 13 amino acids. V dropped 6 bases and J dropped 4 bases, with 13 bases sitting between them. In DNA form, the CDR3 reads TGTGCCAGCAGTATGGGGACATATTACGAGCAGTACTTC. Protein product: CASSMGTYYEQYF.

The chain couples TRBV4-3 to TRBJ1-4; D uncertain. The CDR3 totals 14 residues. Germline-derived CDR1 and CDR2 are LGHNA and YSLEER. V lost 1 base and J lost 6, with 9 bases in between. The CDR3 protein is CASSQVEGDEKLFF. The CDR3 DNA reads as TGCGCCAGCAGCCAAGTAGAGGGAGATGAAAAACTGTTTTTT.

This clone was recorded a few times. This CDR3 reads CASSDQAGPSYNEQFF. CDR3 nucleotides: TGCGCCAGCAGCGACCAAGCGGGGCCGTCCTACAATGAGCAGTTCTTC. The chain links TRBV5-1 to TRBJ2-1; the match to TRBD2 covers 7 bases. The CDR3 runs to 16 residues. Germline V gene sequence: CDR1 SGHRS, CDR2 YFSETQ. The ends lost 4 bases at V and 1 base at J; junction bases unmatched: 8.

The chain carries TRBV10-3 and TRBJ1-5; 9 bases map to TRBD1. CDR1 ENHRY and CDR2 SYGVKD come from the germline V gene. The CDR3 covers 15 residues. The V gene end was trimmed by 4 bases and the J gene end by 2 bases; junction bases not matched to a gene: 3. CDR3 in DNA: TGTGCCATCAGTGGCCGGACAGGGGGCAATCAGCCCCAGCATTTT. This codes for CAISGRTGGNQPQHF.

The rearrangement links TRBV7-9 to TRBJ2-7; D gene uncertain. The V and J ends lost 1 base and 10 bases respectively, with 11 bases between them. The length of the CDR3 is 12 residues. Germline V gene sequence: CDR1 SEHNR, CDR2 FQNEAQ (reference sequence). The chain's CDR3 is CASSLDVPFQYF. CDR3 bases: TGTGCCAGCAGCTTAGATGTCCCCTTCCAGTACTTC.

V usage is TRBV11-2 and J usage is TRBJ2-5, with 9 bases lining up with TRBD1. The CDR3 runs 15 residues. V dropped 5 bases and J dropped 4; count of bases not matched to a gene: 8. CDR1 SGHAT and CDR2 FQNNGV come from the germline V gene. The CDR3, as DNA: TGTGCCAGCAGCGCACAGGGGGCAGCGCGAGAGACCCAGTACTTC. Amino acids: CASSAQGAARETQYF.

The CDR3 bases are TGTGCCAGCAGCCACAGGCGGGGTGGAAACACCATATATTTT. It translates to CASSHRRGGNTIYF. J is TRBJ1-3 and V is TRBV7-9, with D possibly being TRBD1 (5 bases). The germline V and J ends were trimmed by 5 bases and 3 bases, with 11 bases remaining between them. This CDR3 is 14 amino acids long. Germline values: CDR1 SEHNR, CDR2 FQNEAQ (reference sequence).

The CDR3 nucleotides are TGCGCCAGTACTGCAGGGAGGACTTCACCCCTCCACTTT. This codes for CASTAGRTSPLHF. V gene TRBV5-1 combines with J gene TRBJ1-6; TRBD1 is a possible D gene (5 bases). Germline CDR1 SGHRS, CDR2 YFSETQ. V lost 8 bases to trimming and J lost 9 bases, with 15 bases between them. The CDR3 has 13 residues.

The chain recombines TRBV5-6 with TRBJ2-5; TRBD1 matches at 7 bases. With V trimmed by 2 bases and J by 5 bases, 15 bases remained unmatched. Germline-derived CDR1 and CDR2 are SGHDT and YYEEEE. The CDR3 spans 17 residues. The CDR3 loop reads CASSFDESTGEMETQYF. The DNA of the CDR3 is TGTGCCAGCAGCTTTGACGAATCCACAGGGGAGATGGAGACCCAGTACTTC.

The J gene is TRBJ2-7, the V gene TRBV2; D gene uncertain. Trimming removed 5 bases from V and 3 bases from J, with 5 bases in between. The CDR3 is 11 residues long. Germline-derived CDR1 and CDR2 are SNHLY and FYNNEI. The DNA for the CDR3 is TGTGCCAGCAGTCCCATCTACGAGCAGTACTTC. Its protein product is CASSPIYEQYF.

The chain is built from TRBV7-2 and TRBJ1-2, with TRBD1 matching over 7 bases. Per germline, CDR1 SGHTA and CDR2 FQGNSA. V gave up 1 base and J gave up 4 bases; unmatched junction bases: 12. This CDR3 spans 17 amino acids. This chain's CDR3 is CASSLEPARGQTYGYTF. The CDR3 DNA follows: TGTGCCAGCAGCTTAGAACCCGCCCGGGGACAGACCTATGGCTACACCTTC.

The chain recombines TRBV11-2 with TRBJ1-4; TRBD1 might be the D (6 bases). The length of the CDR3 is 17 residues. Trimming cost V 6 bases and J 7 bases, with 24 bases left between them. Germline V gene data show CDR1 as SGHAT and CDR2 as FQNNGV. In DNA form, the CDR3 reads TGTGCCAGCAGGGCTATAGGTTGGGGGGGCGGTGGTGAAAAACTGTTTTTT. This sequence encodes CASRAIGWGGGGEKLFF.

The rearrangement uses TRBV6-5 and TRBJ2-6, with D perhaps TRBD1 (6 bases). The CDR3 is 16 residues long. The ends were cut back, 2 bases at V and 2 bases at J, with 10 bases in the middle. CDR1 and CDR2 (germline): MNHEY, SVGAGI. In DNA, the CDR3 is TGTGCCAGCAGTTACGGGACATCACCTGGGGCCAACGTCCTGACTTTC. This encodes CASSYGTSPGANVLTF.

This clone was counted between two and nine times. The J gene is TRBJ1-2, the V gene TRBV5-4; TRBD1 matches at 7 bases. The germline V gene has CDR1 SGHNT and CDR2 YYREEE (reference sequence). J was trimmed by 1 base and V by 7 bases; bases with no gene match: 4. The CDR3 is 13 amino acids. CDR3: CASRQGNNYGYTF. CDR3 sequence (DNA): TGTGCCAGCCGACAGGGAAATAACTATGGCTACACCTTC. The full variable domain, its missing parts supplied by reference TRBV5-4 and TRBJ1-2, is ETGVTQSPTHLIKTRGQQVTLRCSSQSGHNTVSWYQQALGQGPQFIFQYYREEENGRGNFPPRFSGLQFPNYSSELNVNALELDDSALYLCASRQGNNYGYTFGSGTRLTVV.

V usage is TRBV6-5 and J usage is TRBJ1-2; 7 nucleotides match TRBD1. CDR3 length: 14 residues. In germline, CDR1 is MNHEY, CDR2 SVGAGI. J was trimmed by 4 bases and V by 1 base; bases with no gene match: 3. The CDR3 nucleotides read TGTGCCAGCAGTTACTATAAGGGGGCCTATGGCTACACCTTC. Its translation is CASSYYKGAYGYTF.

The CDR3 bases are TGTGCCAGCTCACCAATGATGCGGGGCCGGGGCTTTGAGACCCAGTACTTC. This sequence encodes CASSPMMRGRGFETQYF. The J gene is TRBJ2-5, the V gene TRBV18, with a weak D call TRBD2 (6 bases). Germline CDR1 reads KGHSH; CDR2 reads LQKENI. Trimming cost V 2 bases and J 5 bases, with 21 bases left between them. This CDR3 contains 17 residues.

The genes are TRBV25-1 and TRBJ2-2; 9 bases agree with TRBD1. Germline values: CDR1 MGHDK, CDR2 SYGVNS. Trimming at V came to 5 bases and at J to 6 bases, leaving 7 bases not matched to a gene. There are 15 residues in the CDR3. The CDR3 DNA reads TGTGCCAGCAGTCACCGGGACAGGGACGCCGGGGAGCTGTTTTTT. It yields the protein CASSHRDRDAGELFF.

In this sample, this clone turned up a few times. CDR3 loop: CASSYSWQGDIYGYTF. The DNA for the CDR3 is TGTGCCAGCAGTTACTCGTGGCAGGGGGATATCTATGGCTACACCTTC. This chain connects TRBV6-5 to TRBJ1-2; 7 nucleotides agree with TRBD1. V lost 0 bases, J lost 4 bases, and 8 bases stayed unmatched. The CDR3 is made up of 16 amino acids. Germline V gene data show CDR1 as MNHEY and CDR2 as SVGAGI.

The chain couples TRBV6-1 to TRBJ1-1, with no clear D. V was pared by 6 bases and J by 1 base, with 9 bases between. The CDR3 length is 13 residues. Germline CDR1 is MNHNS and CDR2 is SASEGT. CDR3 residues: CASSPTENTEAFF. In nucleotides, the CDR3 is TGTGCCAGCAGCCCTACAGAGAACACTGAAGCTTTCTTT.

This clone was counted many times. The chain joins TRBV6-1 to TRBJ1-5; a weak D match, TRBD1 (6 bases). Trimming took off 2 bases at V and 3 bases at J, with 14 bases between the two ends. Germline values: CDR1 MNHNS, CDR2 SASEGT. The CDR3 totals 16 residues. The chain's CDR3 is CASSERGWGNNQPQHF. In DNA, the CDR3 is TGTGCCAGCAGTGAAAGGGGGTGGGGGAACAATCAGCCCCAGCATTTT.